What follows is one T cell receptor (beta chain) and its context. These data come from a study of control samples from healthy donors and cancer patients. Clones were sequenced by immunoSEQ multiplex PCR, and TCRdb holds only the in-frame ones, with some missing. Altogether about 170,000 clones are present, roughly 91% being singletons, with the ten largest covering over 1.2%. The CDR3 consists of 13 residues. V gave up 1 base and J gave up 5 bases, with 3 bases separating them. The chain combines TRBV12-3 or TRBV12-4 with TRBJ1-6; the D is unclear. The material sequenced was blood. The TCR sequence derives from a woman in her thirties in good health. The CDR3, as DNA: TGTGCCAGCAGTTTAGTCCATAATTCACCCCTCCACTTT. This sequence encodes CASSLVHNSPLHF.